This T cell receptor beta chain was obtained from a study of post-analysis software for immune sequencing data (dated by TCRdb to between 2015 and 2017). Regarding the study in general: Relapsing-remitting, secondary progressive and progressive-relapsing multiple sclerosis were recorded as disease courses, and subtype annotation was lacking for some patients. The patient repertoires were compared against around 11 previously published healthy control repertoires obtained from donors aged 6 to 25 years. A subset of samples was prepared in parallel using single-end sample barcoding, then pooled and co-amplified after Illumina adapter ligation.

To demonstrate the VDJtools post-analysis software, TCR beta repertoires were profiled from the peripheral blood of 10 to 15 young patients with multiple sclerosis. The multiple sclerosis patients were children and adolescents ranging in age from roughly 6 to 15 years. This clonotype was observed a few times. Its binding antigen is unknown. Per-base qualities were not stored, and no clone one base away is much larger. CDR1 and CDR2 (MNHNY, SVGAGI) derive from the germline V gene (reference sequence). Trimming takes 0 bases from V and 5 bases from J, and the germline ends sit 17 bases apart. Taken from cysteine to phenylalanine, the CDR3 has 16 residues. Of the read, only the CDR3 DNA is kept; its 48 bases are in frame from base 1. To prepare the library, PCR was applied. The instrument was an Illumina HiSeq 2500. To reduce PCR and sequencing biases, unique molecular identifiers were incorporated into the TCR beta cDNA libraries. Roughly 500,000 cDNA molecules were obtained for every 1 to 10 million input T cells, so each molecule roughly corresponded to one T cell. The patient libraries were prepared and sequenced with the same protocol used for the earlier healthy control dataset. Samples belonging to the same batch were prepared together, multiplexed and sequenced on a shared HiSeq lane. In the source study's methods: Raw barcoded reads were processed with MIGEC, and single-read molecular identifier groups were discarded before consensus assembly and CDR3 extraction. Clonotype tables were post-analysed with VDJtools, normalizing diversity by down-sampling all datasets to the smallest sample size. In repertoire overlap clustering, CDR3 amino acid sequences, but not nucleotide sequences, were matched to correct batch-related cross-sample contamination. In-frame beta chains were kept once TCRdb had trimmed the public reads at Q25 with fastp and called clones with MiXCR. Identical CDR3 proteins give one entry, which carries the most common genes and DNA. TCRdb, rather than the study authors, made the V and J calls. This sample holds roughly 410,000 distinct CDR3 sequences; about a third were observed only once. Around an eighth of the sample is held by the ten biggest clonotypes.

Study-level results and caveats: Compared with controls, multiple sclerosis patients had significantly lower normalized Chao1 diversity, a finding suggesting substantial peripheral T-cell clonal expansion. Significantly higher frequencies in patients than in controls were found for roughly 5 TRBV segments, including TRBV5-6, TRBV5-1 and TRBV20-1. The control group was slightly older than the multiple sclerosis patient group. When samples were clustered directly using the F measure, samples prepared in the same batch co-clustered strongly, which prompted a batch-effect correction.

The sample was blood. The receptor comes from a girl aged 10 to 17 with multiple sclerosis. The V gene is TRBV6-6 and the J gene is TRBJ2-7, with no confidently assigned D gene. The CDR3 in this case is CASSYSASVVFNEQYF. The DNA sequence is given as TGTGCCAGCAGTTACTCGGCGAGTGTTGTGTTCAACGAGCAGTACTTC.